The clone carrying this T cell receptor beta chain was seen once. Its antigen is unknown. This sample stems from a study of shared clonotypes between healthy human individuals. Study results and limitations: Shared clonotypes: approximately 4.5% naive CD4, 3.5% to 4% naive CD8, about 2.5% memory CD4, about 0.4% memory CD8.

Samples underwent the assay at deep level. As processed by the authors: ImmunoSEQ supplied junction-only sequences lacking quality scores, so filtering was different. The assay was immunoSEQ multiplex PCR, and TCRdb's table has in-frame clones only and misses some. V and J calls plus clone size are reproduced from that table; the DNA served to infer D and trimming. The table shows over 2 million clones, with 85% to 95% occurring only once. Donors, without exception, were Caucasian adults residing in Nashville, Tennessee. The sequencing input was naive CD4+ T cells sorted from blood. Subset meaning: CD45RA+ positively selected. This receptor was taken from a young man in good health.

The CDR3 nucleotides are TGTGCCAGCAGCTCTGCCAATAATGAAAAACTGTTTTTT. Translated: CASSSANNEKLFF. The J gene is TRBJ1-4, the V gene TRBV5-6, with unresolved D. Trimming removed 3 bases at V and 4 bases at J, with 7 bases between. The CDR3 is 13 amino acids. CDR1 is SGHDT, CDR2 YYEEEE, per germline.